This T cell receptor beta chain came from a study of T cell responses to AZD1222 COVID-19 vaccine. Looking at the study overall: Second-dose recipients at about 4 or about 12 weeks were treated as one pooled group.

Repertoires were generated with immunoSEQ multiplex PCR, while TCRdb's copy carries only in-frame clones and drops some. This table has 130,000 to 150,000 clones, roughly 90% appearing once. Trimming at V came to 8 bases and at J to 1 base, leaving 9 bases not matched to a gene. CDR1 and CDR2 from the germline V gene are MDHEN and SYDVKM. The CDR3 is 15 residues long. With regard to this clone: Its antigen is as yet unknown.

Study-wide results and limits: The span of vaccine-associated CD4 TCRs extended across spike, with dominance at 160-218 and 743-854. Close to half of all spike-specific TCRs reportedly target regions of the variants that are unmutated. Most donors were white British and more were female, and clonal diversity was possibly underestimated.

The genes are TRBV28 and TRBJ2-7; 9 bases map to TRBD1. The receptor was isolated from an adult in good health. The specimen was peripheral blood, collected on day 0 of AZD1222 vaccination. The DNA for the CDR3 is TGTGCCAGCCGTACGTTTGGACAGGGGTCCTACGAGCAGTACTTC. The encoded protein is CASRTFGQGSYEQYF.